Following are 16 T cell receptor beta chains from one sample sequenced in a study of T cells in Graves' hyperthyroidism and ophthalmopathy (dated by TCRdb to the late 2010s). The receptor library was made with multiplex PCR. TCRdb records Illumina HiSeq 2000 as the sequencer. The TCR beta CDR3 regions were amplified from RNA transcripts. For the first round of RT-PCR on the TCR CDR3, the HTBI primer set was used together with the Qiagen OneStep RT-PCR kit. TCRdb cleaned the public reads at Q25 with fastp, built clones with MiXCR and kept in-frame beta chains. CDR3 protein duplicates are merged, each entry listing the most common genes and DNA. Across this sample there are about 640,000 distinct CDR3 sequences, with about 14% seen only once. The ten most abundant clones make up approximately 12% of the sample. The sequenced material came from blood. The receptors were gathered from a woman in her forties or fifties with Graves' ophthalmopathy.

This clonotype has at least ten counts. Here the CDR3 reads CSATTKEGGRNEQFF. The CDR3 DNA is TGCAGCGCCACAACCAAGGAGGGAGGAAGGAATGAGCAGTTCTTC. V and J are TRBV29-1 and TRBJ2-1, with D tentatively TRBD2 (6 bases). CDR1 and CDR2 from the germline V gene are SQVTM and ANQGSEA. CDR3 length: 15 amino acids. The V and J ends lost 7 bases and 7 bases respectively, with 23 bases between them.

J is TRBJ1-2 and V is TRBV29-1; D call uncertain. The CDR3 sequence is 16 residues long. Trimming removed 3 bases from V and 3 bases from J, with 20 bases in between. Per germline, CDR1 SQVTM and CDR2 ANQGSEA. CDR3 DNA: TGCAGCGTTGAGTCCCTCAGTAAGGAGGAACACTATGGCTACACCTTC. Translating gives CSVESLSKEEHYGYTF.

This clonotype was found many times. The chain has TRBV9 and TRBJ2-7; TRBD2 aligns across 11 bases. Germline V CDR1 and CDR2: SGDLS, YYNGEE. The CDR3 sequence is 15 residues long. The V and J ends lost 2 bases and 0 bases, in that order; junction bases with no gene match: 1. The DNA of the CDR3 is TGTGCCAGCAGCGTCGGGACTAGCGGCTCCTACGAGCAGTACTTC. It translates to CASSVGTSGSYEQYF.

This chain links TRBV12-3 or TRBV12-4 with TRBJ2-1, with 9 bases identical to TRBD2. The CDR3 runs 17 residues. V lost 1 base to trimming and J lost 0 bases; unmatched junction nucleotides: 4. The chain's CDR3 is CASSLGLADSSYNEQFF. In DNA, the CDR3 is TGTGCCAGCAGTTTAGGACTAGCGGACAGCTCCTACAATGAGCAGTTCTTC.

This clonotype was observed at least ten times. The chain uses TRBV28 and TRBJ2-1, with 11 bases aligning to TRBD2. V lost 6 bases, J lost 7 bases, and 8 bases stayed unmatched. CDR3 length: 15 amino acids. Per the germline V gene, CDR1 is MDHEN and CDR2 is SYDVKM. This CDR3 reads CASSPAGTSGNEQFF. The CDR3 coding sequence is TGTGCCAGCAGCCCCGCCGGGACTAGCGGTAATGAGCAGTTCTTC.

This clonotype was observed many times. The chain has TRBV13 and TRBJ2-1, with 14 bases that match TRBD2. Losses at the gene ends were 4 bases for V and 7 bases for J; bases not matched to a gene: 3. CDR3 size: 15 residues. Germline loops: CDR1 PRHDT, CDR2 FYEKMQ (reference sequence). The CDR3 sequence: CASSSGTSGRNEQFF. In nucleotides, the CDR3 is TGTGCCAGCAGCTCGGGGACTAGCGGGAGAAATGAGCAGTTCTTC. The full variable domain, with the rest looked up from reference TRBV13 and TRBJ2-1, is AAGVIQSPRHLIKEKRETATLKCYPIPRHDTVYWYQQGPGQDPQFLISFYEKMQSDKGSIPDRFSAQQFSDYHSELNMSSLELGDSALYFCASSSGTSGRNEQFFGPGTRLTVL.

The rearrangement joins TRBV25-1 to TRBJ2-5, with 7 bases lining up with TRBD2. The length of the CDR3 is 16 residues. CDR1 MGHDK and CDR2 SYGVNS come from the germline V gene. V lost 2 bases, J lost 1 base, and 7 bases stayed unmatched. CDR3 in DNA: TGTGCCAGCAGTGAAGGGGCCGGGGGGTTCCAAGAGACCCAGTACTTC. This gives the protein CASSEGAGGFQETQYF.

This clonotype has only a few counts. No conserved phenylalanine or tryptophan is present at the end of the CDR3, so a read error is the likely explanation. The J gene is TRBJ1-1, the V gene TRBV28; 7 nucleotides align to TRBD1. Trimming cost V 5 bases and J 1 base; bases outside gene matches: 7. CDR3 length: 15 amino acids. CDR1 and CDR2 (germline): MDHEN, SYDVKM. CDR3 residues: CASSPPTGPNTEAFL. Written as DNA, the CDR3 is TGTGCCAGCAGTCCCCCGACAGGGCCGAACACTGAAGCTTTCCTT.

This clonotype was detected ten times or more. The rearrangement joins TRBV5-1 to TRBJ2-3, with TRBD2 matching 9 bases. CDR1 SGHRS and CDR2 YFSETQ come from the germline V gene. With 4 bases clipped from V and 0 bases from J, the junction kept 9 bases outside the gene matches. The CDR3 runs to 17 residues. CDR3 DNA sequence: TGCGCCAGCAGCGCGGAAACTAGCGGGTTTAGCACAGATACGCAGTATTTT. It encodes CASSAETSGFSTDTQYF.

The table lists this clonotype with many counts. The chain employs TRBV29-1 and TRBJ1-1; D is ambiguous. The CDR3 extends over 11 amino acids. CDR1 and CDR2 (germline): SQVTM, ANQGSEA. Trimming left V 4 bases short and J 1 base short, with 4 bases between. The CDR3 here is CSVVPNTEAFF. The CDR3 DNA follows: TGCAGCGTTGTACCGAACACTGAAGCTTTCTTT. The full variable domain, its missing parts supplied by reference TRBV29-1 and TRBJ1-1, is SAVISQKPSRDICQRGTSLTIQCQVDSQVTMMFWYRQQPGQSLTLIATANQGSEATYESGFVIDKFPISRPNLTFSTLTVSNMSPEDSSIYLCSVVPNTEAFFGQGTRLTVV.

This clonotype was seen a handful of times. This CDR3 is CASIDQGPGELFF. The CDR3 DNA reads as TGTGCCAGCATAGATCAGGGGCCCGGGGAGCTGTTTTTT. This sequence joins TRBV28 and TRBJ2-2; possibly TRBD1 for D (6 bases). Germline assignment: CDR1 MDHEN and CDR2 SYDVKM. V lost 7 bases, J lost 6 bases, and 12 bases lay in between. There are 13 residues in the CDR3. The complete variable domain, with remaining parts taken from reference TRBV28 and TRBJ2-2, reads DVKVTQSSRYLVKRTGEKVFLECVQDMDHENMFWYRQDPGLGLRLIYFSYDVKMKEKGDIPEGYSVSREKKERFSLILESASTNQTSMYLCASIDQGPGELFFGEGSRLTVL.

There are many counts of this clonotype. The chain has TRBV27 and TRBJ1-5; D is unresolved. From germline, CDR1 is MNHEY and CDR2 SMNVEV (reference sequence). V lost 5 bases and J 7 bases, leaving 12 bases between the germline ends. The CDR3 is made up of 13 amino acids. CDR3 DNA sequence: TGTGCCAGCAGTCCCACGGGCCAACAGCCCCAGCATTTT. Protein sequence: CASSPTGQQPQHF.

The chain links TRBV9 to TRBJ2-2; D remains unclear. The CDR3 contains 13 residues. The V gene's germline CDR1 is SGDLS and CDR2 YYNGEE. V was shortened by 0 bases and J by 5 bases, with 5 bases between the two germline ends. CDR3 coding DNA: TGTGCCAGCAGCGTAGTTACAACCGGGGAGCTGTTTTTT. Translated: CASSVVTTGELFF. Full variable domain (outside the CDR3, taken from reference TRBV9 and TRBJ2-2): DSGVTQTPKHLITATGQRVTLRCSPRSGDLSVYWYQQSLDQGLQFLIQYYNGEERAKGNILERFSAQQFPDLHSELNLSSLELGDSALYFCASSVVTTGELFFGEGSRLTVL.

This clonotype was seen many times. The V gene is TRBV11-3, the J gene TRBJ2-1; 13 bases line up with TRBD2. The CDR3 length is 17 residues. The germline V gene encodes CDR1 SGHNT and CDR2 YENEEA. The V gene end was trimmed by 4 bases and the J gene end by 4 bases; junction bases not matched to a gene: 7. DNA for the CDR3: TGTGCCAGCAGCTACGGGACTAGCGGGACTGTTTACAATGAGCAGTTCTTC. Translated, it gives CASSYGTSGTVYNEQFF.

This clonotype showed up many times. The chain couples TRBV15 to TRBJ1-1, with 7 bases fitting TRBD1. The CDR3 covers 15 residues. Germline V gene lookup returns CDR1 LNHNV and CDR2 YYDKDF (reference sequence). V trimming: 3 bases; J trimming: 1 base; junction bases outside the gene matches: 5. This CDR3 is CATSSLGQKNTEAFF. As DNA, the CDR3 is TGTGCCACCAGCAGTCTGGGACAGAAGAACACTGAAGCTTTCTTT. Full variable domain (outside the CDR3, taken from reference TRBV15 and TRBJ1-1): DAMVIQNPRYQVTQFGKPVTLSCSQTLNHNVMYWYQQKSSQAPKLLFHYYDKDFNNEADTPDNFQSRRPNTSFCFLDIRSPGLGDTAMYLCATSSLGQKNTEAFFGQGTRLTVV.

The chain couples TRBV5-1 to TRBJ2-7; D gene uncertain. The CDR3 is 14 residues long. Germline CDR1 and CDR2: SGHRS and YFSETQ. The V end lost 3 bases, the J end lost 5 bases, and 15 bases lay between the germline ends. CDR3 in amino acids: CASSSRSERNEQYF. The DNA for the CDR3 is TGCGCCAGCAGCTCGCGGAGTGAGAGGAACGAGCAGTACTTC.